This T cell receptor beta chain stems from a study of blood T cell repertoires in COVID-19. Looking at the study overall: The cDNA or gDNA used as material had been derived from T cells, B-cell-depleted T cells, or PBMCs.

Clones were read by immunoSEQ multiplex PCR, and TCRdb kept only the in-frame ones, dropping some. The sample gives 250,000 to 350,000 clones, around 87% of which show up once; 3.5% to 4% is in the top ten. The CDR3 is made up of 17 amino acids. Between the trimmed V and J ends, which lost 3 bases and 3 bases, there was a span of 22 bases. Germline assignment: CDR1 SGHNT and CDR2 YYREEE (reference sequence). The chain has TRBV5-4 and TRBJ2-7, with a tentative D call TRBD1 (8 bases). The specimen was peripheral blood. The receptor was isolated from a woman aged 45-60 years with active or convalescent COVID-19. This CDR3 is CASSSGGSGGGYYEQYF. CDR3 nucleotide sequence: TGTGCCAGCAGCTCGGGGGGATCAGGGGGCGGATACTACGAGCAGTACTTC.